These 19 T cell receptor beta chains came from one sample sequenced in a study of vaccination and CD4 T cells after COVID-19. Oncomine TCR Beta short-read sequencing was applied to DNA from cultured CD4+ T cells. TCRdb ran MiXCR on the PCR reads and lists one entry per CDR3 protein. Of 6,500 to 8,500 distinct CDR3 sequences listed, 70% to 75% were seen once; the top ten hold around 15%. For these TCRs, the target antigens are not known. Noted treatment: approximately nine-day PBMC culture with coronavirus spike peptide pools or control peptides (ViraFEST assay). The sequencing input was CD4+ T cells from blood, cultured in vitro. The receptors come from a human donor who had recovered from COVID-19.

J is TRBJ1-2 and V is TRBV6-5; D is unresolved. V gave up 2 bases and J gave up 5 bases, with 9 bases separating them. The CDR3 runs 13 residues. CDR1 is MNHEY and CDR2 is SVGAGI in the germline V gene. The CDR3 coding sequence is TGTGCCAGCAGTTACACGGGCCAATATGGCTACACCTTC. This encodes CASSYTGQYGYTF.

The CDR3 region has the DNA TGTGCCAGCAGCTTAGCGCCCGGCCCCGGGGTGTCCCAGCATTTT. Its translation is CASSLAPGPGVSQHF. The rearrangement joins TRBV7-2 to TRBJ1-5, with D unresolved. V was trimmed by 0 bases and J by 11 bases, leaving 17 bases between them. The CDR3 has 15 residues. Looked up from germline, CDR1 is SGHTA and CDR2 is FQGNSA.

This clonotype was found a few times. The chain links TRBV19 to TRBJ1-3, with unresolved D. Germline V gives CDR1 LNHDA, CDR2 SQIVND (reference sequence). V lost 5 bases and J 2 bases, leaving 16 bases between the germline ends. CDR3 length: 16 amino acids. The CDR3 DNA reads TGTGCCAGTAGTGGCCCAGGAGGTGGAACTGGAAACACCATATATTTT. It encodes CASSGPGGGTGNTIYF.

The table lists this clonotype with a few counts. Here the CDR3 reads CATSRAGTPGDGYTF. Written as DNA, the CDR3 is TGTGCCACCAGCAGAGCCGGGACTCCGGGGGACGGCTACACCTTC. The chain combines TRBV15 with TRBJ1-2; D perhaps matches TRBD1 (5 bases). V lost 1 base and J 8 bases, leaving 17 bases between the germline ends. Germline V gene data show CDR1 as LNHNV and CDR2 as YYDKDF (reference sequence). The CDR3 is made up of 15 amino acids.

The chain has TRBV27 and TRBJ2-3; unclear D gene. V lost 4 bases and J 2 bases, leaving 10 bases between the germline ends. CDR1 is MNHEY and CDR2 is SMNVEV in the germline V gene (reference sequence). This CDR3 contains 14 residues. CDR3 coding DNA: TGTGCCAGCAGTTACCAGGTCCCCACAGATACGCAGTATTTT. This sequence encodes CASSYQVPTDTQYF.

The J gene is TRBJ1-1, the V gene TRBV20-1; tentative D call: TRBD1 (5 bases). V shed 2 bases and J shed 0 bases, with 13 bases lying between them. The CDR3 runs to 15 residues. Germline V gene lookup returns CDR1 DFQATT and CDR2 SNEGSKA (reference sequence). The CDR3 DNA follows: TGCAGTGCTAGACCATGGGGCCGGATGAACACTGAAGCTTTCTTT. It is translated as CSARPWGRMNTEAFF.

The CDR3 DNA sequence: TGTGCCAGCAGCCACCCCGAGGAGGGGGATCACTATGGCTACACCTTC. It codes for CASSHPEEGDHYGYTF. V usage is TRBV4-2 and J usage is TRBJ1-2; the D gene is possibly TRBD1 (6 bases). V was pared by 3 bases and J by 3 bases, with 17 bases between. Germline values: CDR1 LGHNA, CDR2 YNFKEQ. CDR3 length: 16 amino acids.

This clonotype was picked up one time. The rearrangement uses TRBV19 and TRBJ2-2, with a weak D call TRBD2 (5 bases). CDR1 is LNHDA and CDR2 is SQIVND in the germline V gene (reference sequence). V dropped 6 bases and J dropped 11 bases, with 25 bases sitting between them. The CDR3 loop spans 16 amino acids. DNA of the CDR3: TGTGCCAGTAGAGCCTTAAGGTCCGGACTCCTCAGCGAGCTGTTTTTT. It translates to CASRALRSGLLSELFF.

The chain employs TRBV20-1 and TRBJ1-5; 12 bases line up with TRBD1. The germline CDR1 and CDR2 sequences are DFQATT and SNEGSKA (reference sequence). The V gene end was trimmed by 6 bases and the J gene end by 9 bases; junction bases not matched to a gene: 18. The CDR3 is 17 amino acids. CDR3 loop: CSATGQGAIGGFGPQHF. DNA of the CDR3: TGCAGTGCAACGGGACAGGGGGCGATTGGAGGCTTTGGGCCCCAGCATTTT.

This chain connects TRBV28 to TRBJ1-5; D perhaps matches TRBD1 (5 bases). The V end was cut by 7 bases, the J end by 3 bases, with 16 bases between. The length of the CDR3 is 15 residues. Germline V lookup: CDR1 MDHEN, CDR2 SYDVKM. This CDR3 reads CASTLAWGLNQPQHF. CDR3 DNA sequence: TGTGCCAGCACCCTCGCCTGGGGCCTCAATCAGCCCCAGCATTTT.

This clonotype has a single count. This sequence joins TRBV11-2 and TRBJ2-5, with 8 nucleotides matching TRBD1. V lost 6 bases, J lost 5 bases, and 8 bases stayed unmatched. The CDR3 sequence is 14 residues long. The V gene's germline CDR1 is SGHAT and CDR2 FQNNGV. Written as DNA, the CDR3 is TGTGCCAGCAGTCCCGACAGGGGTTGGGAGACCCAGTACTTC. This gives the protein CASSPDRGWETQYF.

The chain joins TRBV5-1 to TRBJ1-5, with TRBD1 matching 7 bases. CDR3 length equals 14 residues. The V and J ends lost 5 bases and 2 bases, in that order; junction bases with no gene match: 4. Germline CDR1 and CDR2: SGHRS and YFSETQ. As DNA, the CDR3 is TGCGCCAGCAGTAGGGGGCCTGGCAATCAGCCCCAGCATTTT. It codes for CASSRGPGNQPQHF. Complete variable domain (other parts from reference TRBV5-1 and TRBJ1-5): KAGVTQTPRYLIKTRGQQVTLSCSPISGHRSVSWYQQTPGQGLQFLFEYFSETQRNKGNFPGRFSGRQFSNSRSEMNVSTLELGDSALYLCASSRGPGNQPQHFGDGTRLSIL.

The V and J genes are TRBV24-1 and TRBJ1-5, with D hard to call. This CDR3 has 16 amino acids. CDR1 and CDR2 (germline): KGHDR, SFDVKD. V was pared by 2 bases and J by 0 bases, with 10 bases between. In nucleotides, the CDR3 is TGTGCCACCAGTGATTCCCGATATGGTAGCAATCAGCCCCAGCATTTT. Its protein product is CATSDSRYGSNQPQHF.

J is TRBJ1-2 and V is TRBV6-1, with 7 bases lining up with TRBD1. The V and J ends lost 7 bases and 0 bases, in that order; junction bases with no gene match: 8. Germline V CDR1 and CDR2: MNHNS, SASEGT. This CDR3 is built from 15 residues. The CDR3 loop is CASKYGDSTNYGYTF. The CDR3 region has the DNA TGTGCCAGCAAATACGGGGACAGTACTAACTATGGCTACACCTTC.

J is TRBJ2-7 and V is TRBV28, with D possibly TRBD1 on 6 matching bases. The CDR3 has 14 amino acids. CDR1 is MDHEN, CDR2 SYDVKM, per germline. V gave up 3 bases and J gave up 3 bases, with 12 bases separating them. CDR3 bases: TGTGCCAGCAGTTTGGCAGGGGTTCACTACGAGCAGTACTTC. Amino acid sequence: CASSLAGVHYEQYF.

By sample share, this clonotype is large. The chain joins TRBV7-2 to TRBJ1-2; 7 bases line up with TRBD1. This CDR3 contains 13 residues. Germline CDR1 SGHTA, CDR2 FQGNSA. Losses at the gene ends were 6 bases for V and 4 bases for J; bases not matched to a gene: 5. CDR3 protein: CASSLGQPYGYTF. In DNA form, the CDR3 reads TGTGCCAGCAGTTTGGGACAGCCCTATGGCTACACCTTC.

The gene calls are TRBV2 and TRBJ1-6; 9 bases match TRBD1. Germline V gene sequence: CDR1 SNHLY, CDR2 FYNNEI. Trimming removed 7 bases from V and 7 bases from J; junction bases left unmatched: 11. CDR3 size: 16 residues. The CDR3 spells CASISGQGRWNSPLHF. CDR3 bases: TGTGCCAGCATCTCGGGACAGGGCAGGTGGAATTCACCCCTCCACTTT.

The CDR3 nucleotides read TGTGCCAGCAGCTTAGCCCCCAGGGTGAATGAGCAGTTCTTC. It translates to CASSLAPRVNEQFF. This chain uses TRBV11-2 with TRBJ2-1; D may be TRBD1 (5 bases). Deletions cut 1 base from V and 7 bases from J, with 11 bases between. The CDR3 length is 14 residues. CDR1 and CDR2 from the germline V gene are SGHAT and FQNNGV.

V usage is TRBV20-1 and J usage is TRBJ2-7; 10 bases line up with TRBD2. CDR1 is DFQATT, CDR2 SNEGSKA, per germline (reference sequence). V trimming: 6 bases; J trimming: 4 bases; junction bases outside the gene matches: 12. CDR3 length equals 15 residues. The CDR3: CSAPTIAGGSYEQYF. The CDR3 DNA is TGCAGTGCACCGACGATAGCGGGAGGAAGTTACGAGCAGTACTTC.